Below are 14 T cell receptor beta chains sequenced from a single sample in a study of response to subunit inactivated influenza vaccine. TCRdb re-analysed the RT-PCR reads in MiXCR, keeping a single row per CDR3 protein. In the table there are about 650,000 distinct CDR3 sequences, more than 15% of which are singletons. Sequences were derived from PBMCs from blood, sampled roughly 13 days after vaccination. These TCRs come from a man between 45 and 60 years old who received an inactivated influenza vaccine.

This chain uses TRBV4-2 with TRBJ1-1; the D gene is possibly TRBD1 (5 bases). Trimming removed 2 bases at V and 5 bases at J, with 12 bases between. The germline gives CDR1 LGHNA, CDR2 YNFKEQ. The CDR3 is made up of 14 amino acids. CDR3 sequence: CASSQNPTETEAFF. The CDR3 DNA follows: TGTGCCAGCAGCCAAAATCCGACAGAAACTGAAGCTTTCTTT.

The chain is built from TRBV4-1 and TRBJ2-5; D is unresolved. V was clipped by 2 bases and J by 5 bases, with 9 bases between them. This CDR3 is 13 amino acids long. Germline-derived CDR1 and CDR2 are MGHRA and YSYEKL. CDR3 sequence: CASSQISLETQYF. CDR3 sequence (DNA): TGCGCCAGCAGCCAAATTTCTTTGGAGACCCAGTACTTC.

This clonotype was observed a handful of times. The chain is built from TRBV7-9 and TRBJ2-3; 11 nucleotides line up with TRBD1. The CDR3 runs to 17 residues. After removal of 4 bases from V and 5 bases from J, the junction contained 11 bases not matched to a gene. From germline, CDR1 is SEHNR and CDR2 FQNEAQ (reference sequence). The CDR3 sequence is CASSSGRTGGLIDTQYF. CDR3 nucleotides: TGTGCCAGCAGCTCAGGCCGGACAGGGGGCCTCATAGATACGCAGTATTTT.

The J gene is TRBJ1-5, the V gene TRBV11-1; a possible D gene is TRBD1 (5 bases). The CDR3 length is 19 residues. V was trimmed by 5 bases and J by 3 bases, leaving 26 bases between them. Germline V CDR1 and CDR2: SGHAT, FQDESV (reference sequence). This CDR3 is CASSQGAGLTRRVNQPQHF. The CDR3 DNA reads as TGTGCCAGCAGCCAAGGGGCCGGACTGACACGTCGGGTCAATCAGCCCCAGCATTTT.

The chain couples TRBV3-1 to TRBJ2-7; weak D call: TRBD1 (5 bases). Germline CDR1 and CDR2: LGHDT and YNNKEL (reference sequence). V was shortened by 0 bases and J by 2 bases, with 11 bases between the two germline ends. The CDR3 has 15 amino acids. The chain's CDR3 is CASSQDHQGPYEQYF. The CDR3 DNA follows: TGTGCCAGCAGCCAAGATCATCAGGGCCCCTACGAGCAGTACTTC.

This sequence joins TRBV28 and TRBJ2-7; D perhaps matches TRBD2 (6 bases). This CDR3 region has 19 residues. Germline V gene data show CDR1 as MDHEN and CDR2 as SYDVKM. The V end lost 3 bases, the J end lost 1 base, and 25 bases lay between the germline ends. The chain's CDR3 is CASSFPLRPTSFGSYEQYF. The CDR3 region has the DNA TGTGCCAGCAGTTTCCCCCTTCGCCCGACTAGTTTTGGTTCCTACGAGCAGTACTTC.

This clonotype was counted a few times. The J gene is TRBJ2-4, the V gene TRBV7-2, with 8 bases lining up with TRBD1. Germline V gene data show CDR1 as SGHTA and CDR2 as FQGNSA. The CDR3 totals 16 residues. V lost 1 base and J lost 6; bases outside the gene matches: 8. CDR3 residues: CASSLVVGQGANIQYF. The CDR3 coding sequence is TGTGCCAGCAGCTTAGTCGTCGGGCAGGGGGCAAACATTCAGTACTTC.

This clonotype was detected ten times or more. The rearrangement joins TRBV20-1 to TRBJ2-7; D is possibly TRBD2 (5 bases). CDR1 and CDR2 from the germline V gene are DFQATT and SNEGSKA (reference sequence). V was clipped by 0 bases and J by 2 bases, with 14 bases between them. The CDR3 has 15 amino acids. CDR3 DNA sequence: TGCAGTGCTAGAGATATCAGGACTCGCCCCTACGAGCAGTACTTC. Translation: CSARDIRTRPYEQYF.

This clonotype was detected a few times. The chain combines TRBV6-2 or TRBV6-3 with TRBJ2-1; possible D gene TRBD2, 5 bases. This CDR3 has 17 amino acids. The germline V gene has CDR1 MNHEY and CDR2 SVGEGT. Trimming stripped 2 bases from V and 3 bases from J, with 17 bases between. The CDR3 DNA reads TGTGCCAGCAGTTACGACCTTATAAGGGAGAACTACAATGAGCAGTTCTTC. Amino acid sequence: CASSYDLIRENYNEQFF.

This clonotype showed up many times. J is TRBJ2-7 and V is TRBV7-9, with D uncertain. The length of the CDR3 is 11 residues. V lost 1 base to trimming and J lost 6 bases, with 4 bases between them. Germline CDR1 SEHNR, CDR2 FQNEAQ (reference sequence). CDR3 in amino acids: CASSLETEQYF. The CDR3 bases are TGTGCCAGCAGCTTAGAGACCGAGCAGTACTTC.

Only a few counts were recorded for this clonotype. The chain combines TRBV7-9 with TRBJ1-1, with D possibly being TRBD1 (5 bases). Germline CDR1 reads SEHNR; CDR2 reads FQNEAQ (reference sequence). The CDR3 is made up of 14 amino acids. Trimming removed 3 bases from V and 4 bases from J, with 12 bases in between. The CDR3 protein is CASSLLGGATEAFF. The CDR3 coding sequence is TGTGCCAGCAGCTTGCTAGGCGGGGCCACTGAAGCTTTCTTT.

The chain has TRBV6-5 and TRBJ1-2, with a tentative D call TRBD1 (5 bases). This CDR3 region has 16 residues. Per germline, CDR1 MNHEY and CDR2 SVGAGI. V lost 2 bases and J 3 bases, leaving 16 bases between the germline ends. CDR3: CASSYLGRGSDYGYTF. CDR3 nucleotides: TGTGCCAGCAGTTACCTGGGGCGGGGGTCGGACTATGGCTACACCTTC.

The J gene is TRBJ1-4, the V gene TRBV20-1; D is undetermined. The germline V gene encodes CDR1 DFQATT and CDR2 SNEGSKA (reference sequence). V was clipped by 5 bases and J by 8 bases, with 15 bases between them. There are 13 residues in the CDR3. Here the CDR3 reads CSAEWGTREKLFF. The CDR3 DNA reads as TGCAGTGCTGAGTGGGGAACCAGGGAAAAACTGTTTTTT.

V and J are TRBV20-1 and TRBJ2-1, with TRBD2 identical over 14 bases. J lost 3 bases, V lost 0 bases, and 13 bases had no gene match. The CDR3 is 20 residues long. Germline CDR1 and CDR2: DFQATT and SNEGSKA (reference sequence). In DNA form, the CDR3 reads TGCAGTGCTAGAGACTTTCCCCTGGGGACTAGCGGGGGAATCTACAATGAGCAGTTCTTC. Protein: CSARDFPLGTSGGIYNEQFF.